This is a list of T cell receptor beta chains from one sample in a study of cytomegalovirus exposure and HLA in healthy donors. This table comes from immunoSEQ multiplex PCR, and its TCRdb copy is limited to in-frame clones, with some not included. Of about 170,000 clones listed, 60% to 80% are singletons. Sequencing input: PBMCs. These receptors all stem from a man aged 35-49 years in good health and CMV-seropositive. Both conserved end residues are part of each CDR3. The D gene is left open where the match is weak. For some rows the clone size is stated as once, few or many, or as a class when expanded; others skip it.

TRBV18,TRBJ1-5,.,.,TGTGCCAGCTTATCAGGTTTGAATCAGCCCCAGCATTTT,CASLSGLNQPQHF
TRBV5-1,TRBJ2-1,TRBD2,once,TGCGCCAGCAGCTTGGATGGCGGGAGTAGAAATGAGCAGTTCTTC,CASSLDGGSRNEQFF
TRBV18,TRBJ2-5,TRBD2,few,TGTGCCAGCTCACCACCTGCGGGAGTGGGAGAGACCCAGTACTTC,CASSPPAGVGETQYF
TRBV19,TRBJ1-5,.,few,TGTGCCAGTAGTATCCCAGGGGCGCGGAATCAGCCCCAGCATTTT,CASSIPGARNQPQHF
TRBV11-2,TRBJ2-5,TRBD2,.,TGTGCCAGCAGCTTGGGGGGAGGGCCGGGAGAGACCCAGTACTTC,CASSLGGGPGETQYF
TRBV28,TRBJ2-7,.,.,TGTGCCAGCAGTCGTCCAGGGCCCCCTCCCAACGAGCAGTACTTC,CASSRPGPPPNEQYF
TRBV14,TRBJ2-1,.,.,TGTGCCAGCAGCCCCCGCCGAACTACTAGGTACAATGAGCAGTTCTTC,CASSPRRTTRYNEQFF
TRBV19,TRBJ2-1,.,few,TGTGCCAGTAGTAAGCTCAACAATGAGCAGTTCTTC,CASSKLNNEQFF
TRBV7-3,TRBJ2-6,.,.,TGTGCCAGCAGCTTATTTTCAGGGACTGGGGCCAACGTCCTGACTTTC,CASSLFSGTGANVLTF
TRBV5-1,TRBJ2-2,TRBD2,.,TGCGCCAGCAGCTTAAGTCCAACTAGCGGGAATGTTGGGGAGCTGTTTTTT,CASSLSPTSGNVGELFF
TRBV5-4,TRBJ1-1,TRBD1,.,TGTGCCAGCAGCCTAGACAGGGGGCGAAAAACTGAAGCTTTCTTT,CASSLDRGRKTEAFF
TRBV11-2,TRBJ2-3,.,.,TGTGCCAGCAGCTATCATACAGATACGCAGTATTTT,CASSYHTDTQYF
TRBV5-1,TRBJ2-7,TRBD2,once,TGCGCCAGCAGTACGGGGGGTGGTTACGAGCAGTACTTC,CASSTGGGYEQYF
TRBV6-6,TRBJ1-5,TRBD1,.,TGTGCCAGCAGGACAGGGGGGAGCAATCAGCCCCAGCATTTT,CASRTGGSNQPQHF
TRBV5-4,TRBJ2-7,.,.,TGTGCCAGCAGCAGGGGTACCTACGAGCAGTACTTC,CASSRGTYEQYF
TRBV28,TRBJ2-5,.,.,TGTGCCAGCAGCCCATCCCCCGGCGCGGGCCAAGGGGAGACCCAGTACTTC,CASSPSPGAGQGETQYF
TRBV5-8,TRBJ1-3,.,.,TGTGCCAGCAGTCTAACGGGGACATTCGGAAACACCATATATTTT,CASSLTGTFGNTIYF
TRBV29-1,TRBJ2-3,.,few,TGCAGCGTTGAGGCAGGAAACACAGATACGCAGTATTTT,CSVEAGNTDTQYF
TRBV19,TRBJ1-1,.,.,TGTGCCAGTAGCCCTTTTAGAGGTAGTGAAGCTTTCTTT,CASSPFRGSEAFF
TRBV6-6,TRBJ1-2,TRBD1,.,TGTGCCAGCAGTTACCGGCAGGGGGTCGGCTACACCTTC,CASSYRQGVGYTF
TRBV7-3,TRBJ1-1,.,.,TGTGCCAGCAGCTTAACTCGGCAGGGAAACACTGAAGCTTTCTTT,CASSLTRQGNTEAFF
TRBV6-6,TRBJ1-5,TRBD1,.,TGTGCCAGCAGTTTACCACAGGGGAGCAATCAGCCCCAGCATTTT,CASSLPQGSNQPQHF
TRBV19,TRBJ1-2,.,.,TGTGCCACCGAGACAAGAGCTAACTATGGCTACACCTTC,CATETRANYGYTF
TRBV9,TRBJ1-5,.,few,TGTGCCAGCAGCGTAGTTTCGCACTATAATCAGCCCCAGCATTTT,CASSVVSHYNQPQHF
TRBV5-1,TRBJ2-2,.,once,TGCGCCAGCAGCGAACAGGGAATGGGCACCGGGGAGCTGTTTTTT,CASSEQGMGTGELFF
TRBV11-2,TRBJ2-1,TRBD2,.,TGTGCCAGCAGACCAAGCGGGAGGTTCTCCTCCTACAATGAGCAGTTCTTC,CASRPSGRFSSYNEQFF
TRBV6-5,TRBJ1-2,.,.,TGTGCCAGCAGTTACTCGCCGGGAGCTAACTATGGCTACACCTTC,CASSYSPGANYGYTF
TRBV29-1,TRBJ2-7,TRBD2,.,TGCAGCGTGAAGGGACTAGCGGGAGTGAGCTCCTACGAGCAGTACTTC,CSVKGLAGVSSYEQYF
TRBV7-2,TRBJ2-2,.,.,TGTGCCAGCAGCTATCTCCCGAACACCGGGGAGCTGTTTTTT,CASSYLPNTGELFF
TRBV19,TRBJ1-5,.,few,TGTGCCAGTAGCCGGGACTCAGTTTCGGGTCAGCCCCAGCATTTT,CASSRDSVSGQPQHF
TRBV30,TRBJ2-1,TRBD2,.,TGTGCCTGGAGGGCCAGCGGGAGTTACAATGAGCAGTTCTTC,CAWRASGSYNEQFF
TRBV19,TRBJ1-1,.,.,TGTGCCAGTACAACAGTCCCAAACACTGAAGCTTTCTTT,CASTTVPNTEAFF
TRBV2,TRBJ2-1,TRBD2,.,TGTGCCAGCACTCCACGCGGGCTAGCGGGAGTGGAGCAGTTCTTC,CASTPRGLAGVEQFF
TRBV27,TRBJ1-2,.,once,TGTGCCAGCAGTTTATCGCGCGGGGGCTTCTATGGCTACACCTTC,CASSLSRGGFYGYTF
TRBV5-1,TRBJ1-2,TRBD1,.,TGCGCCAGCAGCTTGGACACCTTGACAGGGATTAACTATGGCTACACCTTC,CASSLDTLTGINYGYTF
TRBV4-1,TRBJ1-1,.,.,TGCGCCAGCAGCCAGGCTGACAGGAGTACTGAAGCTTTCTTT,CASSQADRSTEAFF
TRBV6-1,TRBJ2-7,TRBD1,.,TGTGCCAGCAGCTGGGACAGGGGATACGAGCAGTACTTC,CASSWDRGYEQYF
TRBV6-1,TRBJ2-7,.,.,TGTGCCAGCAGTGAAGGGCAGGTAGGCTACGAGCAGTACTTC,CASSEGQVGYEQYF
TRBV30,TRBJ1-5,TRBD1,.,TGTGCCTGGAGTTCCGGGACAGCCTCGTATCAGCCCCAGCATTTT,CAWSSGTASYQPQHF
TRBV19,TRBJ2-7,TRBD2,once,TGTGCCAGTAGTCTTGCTAGCGGGAGCTACGAGCAGTACTTC,CASSLASGSYEQYF
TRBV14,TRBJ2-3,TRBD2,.,TGTGCCAGCAGCCAAGATAAGCTAGCGGGAGTAGATACGCAGTATTTT,CASSQDKLAGVDTQYF
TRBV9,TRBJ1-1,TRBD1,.,TGTGCCAGCAGCGCACGACAGGGTGGAACATTGGTAACTGAAGCTTTCTTT,CASSARQGGTLVTEAFF
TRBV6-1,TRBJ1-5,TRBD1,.,TGTGCCAGCAGTGGTCAGGGGGTCGGAACGGAGCCCCAGCATTTT,CASSGQGVGTEPQHF
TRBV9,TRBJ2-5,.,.,TGTGCCAGCGCAGGGGCGGGAGAGACCCAGTACTTC,CASAGAGETQYF
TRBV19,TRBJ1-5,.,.,TGTGCCAGTACTCCCCAGGGCTATTATAGCAATCAGCCCCAGCATTTT,CASTPQGYYSNQPQHF
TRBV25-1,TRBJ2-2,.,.,TGTGCCAGCAGTCGTACTAGTAAAGGGACCGGGGAGCTGTTTTTT,CASSRTSKGTGELFF
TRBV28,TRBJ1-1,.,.,TGTGCCATTCTACCGGGACAGAACACTGAAGCTTTCTTT,CAILPGQNTEAFF
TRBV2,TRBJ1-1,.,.,TGTGCCAGCCTCAGGCAGGTTGCCTCGAACACTGAAGCTTTCTTT,CASLRQVASNTEAFF
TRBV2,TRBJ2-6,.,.,TGTGCCAGCAGTGCCGGTGAGGCCAACGTCCTGACTTTC,CASSAGEANVLTF
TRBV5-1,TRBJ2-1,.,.,TGCGCCAGCAGCGACCCCCAAGGGGACAATGAGCAGTTCTTC,CASSDPQGDNEQFF
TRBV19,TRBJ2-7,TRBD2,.,TGTGCCAGTAGTTCTGGCGGGAGCCCTTACGAGCAGTACTTC,CASSSGGSPYEQYF
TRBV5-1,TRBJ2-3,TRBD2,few,TGCGCCAGCAGAGGGACTAACACAGATACGCAGTATTTT,CASRGTNTDTQYF
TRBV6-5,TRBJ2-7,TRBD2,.,TGTGCCAGCAGTTTTACCGGGAGGGACTACGAGCAGTACTTC,CASSFTGRDYEQYF
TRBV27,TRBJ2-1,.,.,TGTGCCAGCAGTTTTGTCAGGAACAATGAGCAGTTCTTC,CASSFVRNNEQFF
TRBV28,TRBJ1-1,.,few,TGTGCCAGCAGTTTAAACAGGGCTGAAGCTTTCTTT,CASSLNRAEAFF
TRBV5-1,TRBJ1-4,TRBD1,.,TGCGCCAGCAGCAAACAGGGGGCTAATGAAAAACTGTTTTTT,CASSKQGANEKLFF
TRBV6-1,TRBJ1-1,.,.,TGTGCCAGCAGTCTCCGGGGTTGGACTGAAGCTTTCTTT,CASSLRGWTEAFF